This T cell receptor (beta chain) came from a study of T-cell memory formation after mild COVID-19. Study results and limitations: That cross-reactive memory joined was suggested by some responding clones appearing in pre-infection memory. Largely, contracting CD4+ clones fell within CM and EM, and contracting CD8+ clones within EMRA. Contracting clones from day 15 to 85 had balanced CD4/CD8; later expanders favoured CD4+.

A remark on this clonotype: Its antigen is as yet unknown.

Trimming removed 4 bases from V and 8 bases from J; junction bases left unmatched: 6. The CDR3 is 15 amino acids. Germline V lookup: CDR1 MGHRA, CDR2 YSYEKL. Libraries for TCRalpha and TCRbeta carried sample barcodes and unique molecular identifiers via 5'RACE. One entry per CDR3 protein results from TCRdb running MiXCR on the 5' RACE reads. The data contain more than 300,000 distinct CDR3 sequences, about 20% of them seen just once; the ten biggest clones take up under 25%. The genes are TRBV4-1 and TRBJ2-1; TRBD1 agrees at 12 bases. Sequences were obtained from PBMCs or a T cell subset sorted from them (not recorded which). This sequence originates from a man between 18 and 29 years old who had mild COVID-19 (a few samples of this study predate the infection). Cell type and time point are not known. The CDR3 sequence: CASSPSGTGGDEQFF. The CDR3 DNA reads as TGCGCCAGCAGCCCTTCTGGGACAGGGGGCGATGAGCAGTTCTTC.